This T cell receptor beta chain appears in the sequencing data of a study of blood T cell repertoires in COVID-19. Study overall: Sources were T cells, B-cell-depleted T cells, or PBMCs; the material itself was cDNA or gDNA.

Sequencing used immunoSEQ multiplex PCR; TCRdb keeps in-frame clones, though not all of them. Of some 80,000 clones in the sample, about 85% were seen once. Trimming removed 6 bases at V and 0 bases at J, with 14 bases between. The CDR3 has 15 amino acids. Germline V lookup: CDR1 SNHLY, CDR2 FYNNEI. The chain joins TRBV2 to TRBJ1-1; D is uncertain. The clonotype comes from a man at least 80 years old with active or convalescent COVID-19. Sequencing was done on a sample of peripheral blood. CDR3: CASRTWGDVNTEAFF. The CDR3 DNA reads TGTGCCAGCAGAACCTGGGGAGACGTGAACACTGAAGCTTTCTTT.